This passage covers 31 T cell receptor beta chains from one sample sequenced in a study of blood T cell repertoires in COVID-19. Sequencing used immunoSEQ multiplex PCR; TCRdb keeps in-frame clones, though not all of them. This sample has over 15,000 clones, with 91% found just once. Sequences were obtained from peripheral blood. Receptor source: a human donor in a cohort sampled during active COVID-19.

The rearrangement uses TRBV5-1 and TRBJ2-1; 9 bases are a match to TRBD2. The germline gives CDR1 SGHRS, CDR2 YFSETQ. V dropped 4 bases and J dropped 7; count of bases not matched to a gene: 12. This CDR3 spans 16 amino acids. The DNA of the CDR3 is TGCGCCAGCAGCCCCCGAGGAGCGGGGGGCGAGAATGAGCAGTTCTTC. Translating gives CASSPRGAGGENEQFF.

The V call is TRBV19, the J call TRBJ2-3; D gene uncertain. V lost 6 bases and J 3 bases, leaving 22 bases between the germline ends. The CDR3 runs to 17 residues. Per germline, CDR1 LNHDA and CDR2 SQIVND (reference sequence). The CDR3 DNA is TGTGCCAGTAGCCCCCGCATCCCCGTCTCTCGGACAGATACGCAGTATTTT. Its protein is CASSPRIPVSRTDTQYF.

This chain links TRBV29-1 with TRBJ1-5; no clear D. The length of the CDR3 is 12 residues. CDR1 SQVTM and CDR2 ANQGSEA come from the germline V gene. V shed 7 bases and J shed 0 bases, with 7 bases lying between them. The CDR3 loop is CSAGNSNQPQHF. The CDR3 DNA reads as TGCAGCGCCGGTAATAGCAATCAGCCCCAGCATTTT.

The chain uses TRBV3-1 (or the pseudogene TRBV3-2) and TRBJ1-5; TRBD1 matches 7 bases. This CDR3 has 14 amino acids. Germline values: CDR1 LGHDT, CDR2 YNNKEL (reference sequence). V shed 4 bases, J shed 4 bases, and the junction held 4 bases outside the gene matches. CDR3 sequence reads: CASSRGTANQPQHF. CDR3 DNA sequence: TGTGCCAGCAGCCGAGGGACAGCAAATCAGCCCCAGCATTTT.

The rearrangement links TRBV2 to TRBJ2-5; a weak D match, TRBD2 (5 bases). The V gene's germline CDR1 is SNHLY and CDR2 FYNNEI. The length of the CDR3 is 15 residues. V lost 2 bases to trimming and J lost 2 bases, with 12 bases between them. Written as DNA, the CDR3 is TGTGCCAGCAGTGAAATCGGGCTAGCTCAAGAGACCCAGTACTTC. It yields the protein CASSEIGLAQETQYF.

The rearrangement links TRBV11-2 to TRBJ2-7; 7 bases fit TRBD1. Looked up from germline, CDR1 is SGHAT and CDR2 is FQNNGV. The J segment lost 0 bases and the V segment lost 5 bases, leaving 7 bases of the junction unmatched. This CDR3 is built from 15 residues. The CDR3 sequence is CASSRGPGGSYEQYF. For the CDR3, the DNA is TGTGCCAGCAGCAGGGGACCAGGGGGCTCCTACGAGCAGTACTTC. Drawing the rest from reference TRBV11-2 and TRBJ2-7, the complete variable domain is EAGVAQSPRYKIIEKRQSVAFWCNPISGHATLYWYQQILGQGPKLLIQFQNNGVVDDSQLPKDRFSAERLKGVDSTLKIQPAKLEDSAVYLCASSRGPGGSYEQYFGPGTRLTVT.

A single count supports this clone. The CDR3 DNA follows: TGTGCCAGCAGCTTGGAGACTTTCCTCACAGATACGCAGTATTTT. Translating it yields CASSLETFLTDTQYF. The chain employs TRBV5-6 and TRBJ2-3; D is undetermined. Germline assignment: CDR1 SGHDT and CDR2 YYEEEE. CDR3 length: 15 amino acids. V was pared by 0 bases and J by 2 bases, with 10 bases between.

The DNA of the CDR3 is TGTGCCAGCAGCTTAGCCCCTACGGGCGGGTCCTACAATGAGCAGTTCTTC. It is translated as CASSLAPTGGSYNEQFF. This chain links TRBV7-2 with TRBJ2-1; tentative D call: TRBD2 (5 bases). V dropped 0 bases and J dropped 1 base, with 13 bases sitting between them. The length of the CDR3 is 17 residues. Germline V gene sequence: CDR1 SGHTA, CDR2 FQGNSA.

The V gene is TRBV6-5, the J gene TRBJ1-1; TRBD1 agrees at 7 bases. This CDR3 spans 13 amino acids. V shed 5 bases and J 6 bases; nucleotides not matched to a gene: 6. From germline, CDR1 is MNHEY and CDR2 SVGAGI. The CDR3 DNA reads as TGTGCCAGCAGTATCAACAGGGGATCTGAAGCTTTCTTT. This gives the protein CASSINRGSEAFF.

The chain employs TRBV5-1 and TRBJ2-5; D might be TRBD1 (5 bases). CDR1 SGHRS and CDR2 YFSETQ come from the germline V gene. With 2 bases removed from V and 5 bases from J, the gap between germline ends came to 7 bases. This CDR3 spans 12 amino acids. The CDR3 DNA is TGCGCCAGCAGCTTTAGGGGTGAGACCCAGTACTTC. Amino acids: CASSFRGETQYF. The variable domain in full, with the rest retrieved from reference TRBV5-1 and TRBJ2-5, is KAGVTQTPRYLIKTRGQQVTLSCSPISGHRSVSWYQQTPGQGLQFLFEYFSETQRNKGNFPGRFSGRQFSNSRSEMNVSTLELGDSALYLCASSFRGETQYFGPGTRLLVL.

The genes are TRBV6-5 and TRBJ1-1, with D perhaps TRBD1 (6 bases). Germline V gene data show CDR1 as MNHEY and CDR2 as SVGAGI. The CDR3 runs to 14 residues. The V and J ends lost 8 bases and 6 bases respectively, with 19 bases between them. The CDR3 DNA follows: TGTGCCAGCGCTTCGACAGGTCTTGGTCCTGAAGCTTTCTTT. Translating it yields CASASTGLGPEAFF.

The V and J genes are TRBV5-1 and TRBJ1-1; weak D call: TRBD1 (6 bases). This CDR3 spans 14 amino acids. Germline CDR1 and CDR2: SGHRS and YFSETQ. V gave up 0 bases and J gave up 3 bases, with 9 bases separating them. CDR3 region: CASSLEGGDTEAFF. The CDR3 bases are TGCGCCAGCAGCTTGGAAGGGGGGGACACTGAAGCTTTCTTT. Full variable domain (outside the CDR3, taken from reference TRBV5-1 and TRBJ1-1): KAGVTQTPRYLIKTRGQQVTLSCSPISGHRSVSWYQQTPGQGLQFLFEYFSETQRNKGNFPGRFSGRQFSNSRSEMNVSTLELGDSALYLCASSLEGGDTEAFFGQGTRLTVV.

The CDR3 sequence: CASSQRGVLNEQFF. DNA for the CDR3: TGTGCCAGCAGCCAGCGGGGGGTCCTCAATGAGCAGTTCTTC. V usage is TRBV7-2 and J usage is TRBJ2-1; TRBD2 aligns across 9 bases. J gave up 6 bases and V 5 bases, and 5 bases lay outside the gene matches. The CDR3 extends over 14 amino acids. From germline, CDR1 is SGHTA and CDR2 FQGNSA.

V gene TRBV6-1 combines with J gene TRBJ2-1; D gene ambiguous. The CDR3 totals 12 residues. Per the germline V gene, CDR1 is MNHNS and CDR2 is SASEGT. The V and J ends lost 0 bases and 15 bases respectively, with 12 bases between them. The CDR3 region has the DNA TGTGCCAGCAGTGAAGCGCTTGTCACGGGGTTCTTC. It yields the protein CASSEALVTGFF.

The chain combines TRBV5-4 with TRBJ2-3; 10 nucleotides align to TRBD2. The CDR3 is made up of 16 amino acids. Trimming cost V 3 bases and J 0 bases; bases outside gene matches: 4. The V gene's germline CDR1 is SGHNT and CDR2 YYREEE (reference sequence). The CDR3 here is CASSSASGGSTDTQYF. CDR3 nucleotide sequence: TGTGCCAGCAGCTCAGCTAGCGGGGGTAGCACAGATACGCAGTATTTT.

The J gene is TRBJ2-5, the V gene TRBV30; 9 bases agree with TRBD1. From germline, CDR1 is GTSNPN and CDR2 SVGIG (reference sequence). After removal of 3 bases from V and 5 bases from J, the junction contained 4 bases not matched to a gene. The CDR3 has 13 residues. Here the CDR3 reads CAWSVDRGETQYF. CDR3 nucleotide sequence: TGTGCCTGGAGCGTAGACAGGGGGGAGACCCAGTACTTC.

The chain uses TRBV11-3 and TRBJ2-2, with D hard to call. Germline assignment: CDR1 SGHNT and CDR2 YENEEA. Trimming shortened V by 4 bases and J by 6 bases, and 12 bases separated the two germline ends. The CDR3 sequence is 14 residues long. The CDR3 nucleotides read TGTGCCAGCAGCTACGTTAGCTGGGCCGGGGAGCTGTTTTTT. Protein: CASSYVSWAGELFF.

The J gene is TRBJ2-1, the V gene TRBV7-8; TRBD2 aligns across 9 bases. The CDR3 is made up of 15 amino acids. CDR1 is SGHVS, CDR2 FQNEAQ, per germline. With V trimmed by 1 base and J by 8 bases, 6 bases remained unmatched. CDR3 sequence: CASSLEGGGGYEQFF. DNA for the CDR3: TGTGCCAGCAGCTTAGAGGGCGGGGGGGGTTATGAGCAGTTCTTC.

The chain combines TRBV7-3 with TRBJ2-1; 10 positions match TRBD2. The germline gives CDR1 SGHTA, CDR2 FQGTGA. The trim removed 5 bases at V and 14 bases at J, leaving 18 bases unmatched. This CDR3 contains 16 residues. CDR3 nucleotide sequence: TGTGCCAGCAGCCCCCACAGCGGGAGGGAGAAAACTGAAAAGTTCTTC. Amino acids: CASSPHSGREKTEKFF.

J is TRBJ2-7 and V is TRBV7-2; tentatively, D is TRBD1 (6 bases). Germline CDR1 reads SGHTA; CDR2 reads FQGNSA. V lost 1 base and J 2 bases, leaving 15 bases between the germline ends. CDR3 size: 16 residues. CDR3 sequence reads: CASSLVGGGDTYEQYF. The CDR3 nucleotides read TGTGCCAGCAGCTTAGTTGGTGGGGGCGACACCTACGAGCAGTACTTC.

This chain links TRBV9 with TRBJ2-2, with 7 bases identical to TRBD2. CDR1 and CDR2 from the germline V gene are SGDLS and YYNGEE. Trimming at V came to 0 bases and at J to 5 bases, leaving 7 bases not matched to a gene. The CDR3 loop spans 16 amino acids. The CDR3 sequence: CASSVEASGSTGELFF. The CDR3 DNA sequence: TGTGCCAGCAGCGTAGAGGCTAGCGGATCAACCGGGGAGCTGTTTTTT.

The genes are TRBV5-1 and TRBJ2-7, with 10 bases identical to TRBD2. CDR3 length: 15 amino acids. The germline CDR1 and CDR2 sequences are SGHRS and YFSETQ. Trimming cost V 4 bases and J 5 bases; bases outside gene matches: 9. CDR3 region: CASSRAGGPSHEQYF. The CDR3 region has the DNA TGCGCCAGCAGCCGAGCGGGAGGGCCTTCCCACGAGCAGTACTTC.

This chain joins TRBV7-8 and TRBJ2-4; TRBD2 is a possible D gene (5 bases). The germline CDR1 and CDR2 sequences are SGHVS and FQNEAQ. The V gene lost 2 bases and the J gene lost 3 bases, with 11 bases spanning the gap. The CDR3 has 15 residues. CDR3: CASSLWGEVKNIQYF. CDR3 sequence (DNA): TGTGCCAGCAGCTTATGGGGAGAAGTCAAAAACATTCAGTACTTC.

The chain couples TRBV25-1 to TRBJ2-5; 13 bases line up with TRBD2. With 1 base clipped from V and 5 bases from J, the junction kept 4 bases outside the gene matches. There are 16 residues in the CDR3. Germline CDR1 reads MGHDK; CDR2 reads SYGVNS. The CDR3: CASSESGLAGSETQYF. Here the CDR3 DNA reads TGTGCCAGCAGTGAATCGGGACTAGCGGGAAGCGAGACCCAGTACTTC.

J is TRBJ2-3 and V is TRBV29-1; a weak D match, TRBD2 (6 bases). V lost 4 bases to trimming and J lost 0 bases, with 11 bases between them. Per germline, CDR1 SQVTM and CDR2 ANQGSEA. This CDR3 contains 14 residues. The CDR3 DNA sequence: TGCAGCGTTGCGCCAGGGACTAGCACAGATACGCAGTATTTT. This gives the protein CSVAPGTSTDTQYF.

This chain joins TRBV10-3 and TRBJ2-7, with 9 bases aligning to TRBD1. Germline trimming cut 6 bases from V and 1 base from J; bases unmatched to any gene: 7. There are 15 residues in the CDR3. Per the germline V gene, CDR1 is ENHRY and CDR2 is SYGVKD. The CDR3, as DNA: TGTGCCATCAGCTATGGGACAGGGCCGTCCTACGAGCAGTACTTC. Amino acids: CAISYGTGPSYEQYF.

The chain carries TRBV5-5 and TRBJ1-2; D unresolved. V gave up 2 bases and J gave up 5 bases, with 7 bases separating them. The germline V gene has CDR1 SGHKS and CDR2 YYEKEE (reference sequence). There are 12 residues in the CDR3. As DNA, the CDR3 is TGTGCCAGCAGCTTCCGGGAGTATGGCTACACCTTC. Its protein is CASSFREYGYTF.

The chain couples TRBV6-6 to TRBJ1-5, with D possibly being TRBD1 (6 bases). This CDR3 is built from 13 residues. Germline V gives CDR1 MNHNY, CDR2 SVGAGI (reference sequence). The V end was cut by 8 bases, the J end by 6 bases, with 14 bases between. The CDR3 DNA reads as TGTGCCAGCTTTGGACAGCAAGGTCAGCCCCAGCATTTT. Amino acid sequence: CASFGQQGQPQHF.

The gene calls are TRBV12-5 and TRBJ2-1; tentatively, D is TRBD1 (6 bases). V lost 4 bases and J 4 bases, leaving 20 bases between the germline ends. Germline-derived CDR1 and CDR2 are LGHNT and FRNRAP. CDR3 length equals 17 residues. This CDR3 reads CASGSALTGSGYNEQFF. The DNA of the CDR3 is TGTGCTAGTGGTTCGGCCCTTACAGGGTCCGGGTACAATGAGCAGTTCTTC.

J is TRBJ2-2 and V is TRBV28; 7 positions agree with TRBD2. The CDR3 runs 16 residues. The ends lost 4 bases at V and 5 bases at J; junction bases unmatched: 10. Germline CDR1 reads MDHEN; CDR2 reads SYDVKM. The CDR3 coding sequence is TGTGCCAGCAGTTCCCCTTCCGGGCGGGGGACCGGGGAGCTGTTTTTT. Amino acid sequence: CASSSPSGRGTGELFF.

The genes are TRBV30 and TRBJ2-3; D unclear. Germline CDR1 and CDR2: GTSNPN and SVGIG (reference sequence). The CDR3 is 14 amino acids. V gave up 3 bases and J gave up 3 bases, with 13 bases separating them. DNA for the CDR3: TGTGCCTGGAGCTCTAGTAGGTCAACAGATACGCAGTATTTT. The encoded protein is CAWSSSRSTDTQYF. Full variable domain (remainder filled in from reference TRBV30 and TRBJ2-3): SQTIHQWPATLVQPVGSPLSLECTVEGTSNPNLYWYRQAAGRGLQLLFYSVGIGQISSEVPQNLSASRPQDRQFILSSKKLLLSDSGFYLCAWSSSRSTDTQYFGPGTRLTVL.